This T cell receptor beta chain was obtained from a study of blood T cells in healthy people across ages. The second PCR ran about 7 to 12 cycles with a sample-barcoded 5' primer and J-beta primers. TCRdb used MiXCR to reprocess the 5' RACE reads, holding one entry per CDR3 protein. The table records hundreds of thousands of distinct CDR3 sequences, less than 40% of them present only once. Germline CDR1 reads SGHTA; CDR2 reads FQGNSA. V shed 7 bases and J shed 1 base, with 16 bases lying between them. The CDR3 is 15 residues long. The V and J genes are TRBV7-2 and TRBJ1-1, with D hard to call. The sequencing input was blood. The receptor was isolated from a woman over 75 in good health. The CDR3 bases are TGTGCCAGCAACTTCCTAGCAGGCAAGAACACTGAAGCTTTCTTT. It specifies CASNFLAGKNTEAFF.